The 15 T cell receptor beta chains presented below share a single source sample, sequenced in a study of PD-L1 blockade in urothelial cancer. Time point given: peripheral blood 6 weeks after treatment start. Generated by immunoSEQ multiplex PCR, the TCRdb table keeps only in-frame clones and is missing some. The sample includes about 48,000 clones, 75% to 90% of them seen just once. The material sequenced was PBMCs, taken around atezolizumab (anti-PD-L1) treatment. All receptors come from a man aged 55 to 69 with urothelial cancer.

This chain uses TRBV5-1 with TRBJ1-4; D is unclear. The V and J ends lost 3 bases and 0 bases respectively, with 6 bases between them. From germline, CDR1 is SGHRS and CDR2 YFSETQ. CDR3 length: 14 residues. The CDR3 sequence is CASSSGATNEKLFF. CDR3 DNA: TGCGCCAGCAGCTCCGGTGCAACTAATGAAAAACTGTTTTTT.

This rearrangement joins TRBV7-2 to TRBJ2-3; 13 bases align to TRBD2. V dropped 5 bases and J dropped 2; count of bases not matched to a gene: 7. Per the germline V gene, CDR1 is SGHTA and CDR2 is FQGNSA. CDR3 length: 17 amino acids. CDR3 bases: TGTGCCAGCAGCCAAACGGGACTAGCGGGGATCACAGATACGCAGTATTTT. As protein: CASSQTGLAGITDTQYF.

The chain links TRBV7-2 to TRBJ2-2, with D maybe TRBD1 (7 bases). V was cut by 5 bases and J by 6 bases, with 16 bases left in between. This CDR3 is 15 amino acids long. Germline-derived CDR1 and CDR2 are SGHTA and FQGNSA. CDR3 sequence (DNA): TGTGCCAGCAGCCCGGACAGGCGGAGGGCCGGGGAGCTGTTTTTT. It specifies CASSPDRRRAGELFF.

This clone was picked up a small number of times. This chain joins TRBV19 and TRBJ1-2; perhaps TRBD1 as D (6 bases). Germline CDR1 LNHDA, CDR2 SQIVND (reference sequence). With 2 bases removed from V and 2 bases from J, the gap between germline ends came to 12 bases. The CDR3 has 15 residues. The CDR3 sequence: CASSISSTGNYGYTF. The CDR3 region has the DNA TGTGCCAGTAGTATAAGTAGTACAGGGAACTATGGCTACACCTTC.

CDR3 DNA: TGTGCCAGCAGTTTATTAAGGACAGGGGGACCCGGGGAGCTGTTTTTT. It specifies CASSLLRTGGPGELFF. The gene calls are TRBV28 and TRBJ2-2; 10 positions match TRBD1. J was trimmed by 6 bases and V by 1 base; bases with no gene match: 5. From germline, CDR1 is MDHEN and CDR2 SYDVKM. The CDR3 extends over 16 amino acids.

The V gene is TRBV6-5, the J gene TRBJ1-2; D call uncertain. Germline CDR1 reads MNHEY; CDR2 reads SVGAGI. The CDR3 has 11 residues. The V gene lost 2 bases and the J gene lost 7 bases, with 5 bases spanning the gap. The chain's CDR3 is CASSYNGGYTF. The CDR3 DNA reads TGTGCCAGCAGTTACAACGGTGGCTACACCTTC.

V is TRBV7-8 and J is TRBJ1-4; 11 bases align to TRBD1. J gave up 8 bases and V 1 base, and 6 bases lay outside the gene matches. Germline V CDR1 and CDR2: SGHVS, FQNEAQ. This CDR3 region has 16 residues. The CDR3 loop reads CASSLVQDRGREKLFF. The DNA of the CDR3 is TGTGCCAGCAGCTTAGTACAGGACAGGGGGCGCGAAAAACTGTTTTTT.

The rearrangement joins TRBV2 to TRBJ1-2, with D possibly being TRBD1 (6 bases). The CDR3 runs to 16 residues. CDR1 SNHLY and CDR2 FYNNEI come from the germline V gene. The V end lost 0 bases, the J end lost 4 bases, and 15 bases lay between the germline ends. The CDR3 region is CASSEALQGQAYGYTF. The CDR3, as DNA: TGTGCCAGCAGTGAAGCGCTTCAGGGGCAGGCCTATGGCTACACCTTC.

This chain uses TRBV19 with TRBJ1-1, with a tentative D call TRBD1 (5 bases). The CDR3 sequence is 13 residues long. Germline V gene lookup returns CDR1 LNHDA and CDR2 SQIVND (reference sequence). V lost 5 bases, J lost 1 base, and 8 bases lay in between. CDR3 coding DNA: TGTGCCAGTAGTTGGAGGGGGAACACTGAAGCTTTCTTT. It codes for CASSWRGNTEAFF.

This clone was found once. This chain uses TRBV4-1 with TRBJ2-1; D remains ambiguous. V lost 1 base and J lost 5, with 9 bases in between. CDR1 and CDR2 from the germline V gene are MGHRA and YSYEKL. CDR3 length: 14 residues. CDR3 in amino acids: CASSQVSTNNEQFF. The CDR3 DNA sequence: TGCGCCAGCAGCCAAGTTAGTACGAACAATGAGCAGTTCTTC.

This chain joins TRBV5-1 and TRBJ2-1, with 12 bases fitting TRBD1. The CDR3 length is 15 residues. CDR1 and CDR2 (germline): SGHRS, YFSETQ. V gave up 4 bases and J gave up 4 bases; unmatched junction bases: 3. CDR3 coding DNA: TGCGCCAGCAGCCAGGGACAGGGGGCTTACAATGAGCAGTTCTTC. Amino acid sequence: CASSQGQGAYNEQFF.

The chain joins TRBV6-6 to TRBJ1-1, with D uncertain. This CDR3 spans 12 amino acids. V was cut by 4 bases and J by 11 bases, with 14 bases left in between. CDR1 and CDR2 (germline): MNHNY, SVGAGI (reference sequence). The CDR3 region has the DNA TGTGCCAGCAGTTCCGGTGTCGGAGCTGCTTTCTTT. It encodes CASSSGVGAAFF.

The J gene is TRBJ1-2, the V gene TRBV13; D gene ambiguous. Between the trimmed V and J ends, which lost 2 bases and 4 bases, there was a span of 5 bases. Per germline, CDR1 PRHDT and CDR2 FYEKMQ (reference sequence). The CDR3 is 12 amino acids. This CDR3 reads CASSLPGYGYTF. In DNA, the CDR3 is TGTGCCAGCAGCTTACCGGGCTATGGCTACACCTTC.

This clone was detected a few times. V and J are TRBV30 and TRBJ1-2; a weak D match, TRBD1 (5 bases). CDR3 length equals 14 residues. Germline CDR1 is GTSNPN and CDR2 is SVGIG (reference sequence). Between the trimmed V and J ends, which lost 2 bases and 4 bases, there was a span of 14 bases. The CDR3 nucleotides read TGTGCCTGGAGTCCACCAGGGTTCGGCTATGGCTACACCTTC. Its translation: CAWSPPGFGYGYTF.

This clone was seen once. V and J are TRBV15 and TRBJ1-1; D unresolved. Per the germline V gene, CDR1 is LNHNV and CDR2 is YYDKDF (reference sequence). Trimming took 0 bases from V and 8 from J, leaving 10 bases between them. The CDR3 sequence is 13 residues long. The CDR3 region is CATSRDRIFEAFF. CDR3 in DNA: TGTGCCACCAGCAGAGATAGAATCTTCGAAGCTTTCTTT. The entire variable domain, with the rest obtained from reference TRBV15 and TRBJ1-1, is as follows: DAMVIQNPRYQVTQFGKPVTLSCSQTLNHNVMYWYQQKSSQAPKLLFHYYDKDFNNEADTPDNFQSRRPNTSFCFLDIRSPGLGDTAMYLCATSRDRIFEAFFGQGTRLTVV.